This TCR beta chain was captured by sequencing in a study of T cell repertoires in cytomegalovirus infection. At the level of the study: Evidence of both CMV infection and a matching HLA type came from public TCR beta signatures.

Germline V CDR1 and CDR2: SQVTM, ANQGSEA. Trimming removed 5 bases from V and 2 bases from J, with 13 bases in between. This CDR3 spans 13 amino acids. About this clonotype itself: Its antigen is not identified.

Study-wide results and limits: Based on cumulative public TCR beta family frequency, carriers of CMV plus the relevant HLA were identified. Dominating the ex vivo response were HLA-C-restricted CMV-specific TCR beta clonotypes.

TCRdb used MiXCR to reprocess the reads, holding one entry per CDR3 protein. Among 100,000 to 150,000 distinct CDR3 sequences listed, approximately 9.2% were seen once. The TCR sequence derives from a human donor in good health (CMV status not recorded). Some clones in this sample may be carry-over from other donors' samples. The V gene is TRBV29-1, the J gene TRBJ2-7; perhaps TRBD1 as D (6 bases). The specimen sequenced was PBMCs. CDR3 residues: CSVRQAPTYEQYF. CDR3 in DNA: TGCAGCGTTCGACAGGCCCCGACCTACGAGCAGTACTTC.